Given below is one T cell receptor (beta chain) in context. The sample comes from a study of blood T cell repertoires in COVID-19. Assay used: immunoSEQ multiplex PCR; TCRdb lists only in-frame clones, some missing. The table has under 95,000 clones, 82% seen once; the top ten hold approximately 1.2%. The V gene's germline CDR1 is MNHEY and CDR2 SVGAGI. The length of the CDR3 is 16 residues. The V and J ends lost 2 bases and 0 bases respectively, with 10 bases between them. The sample comprised peripheral blood. This receptor was identified in a woman older than 75 with acute or convalescent COVID-19. The rearrangement joins TRBV6-5 to TRBJ2-2; the D gene is possibly TRBD1 (6 bases). Here the CDR3 DNA reads TGTGCCAGCAGTTACGGCCGGACAGCGAACACCGGGGAGCTGTTTTTT. Translating gives CASSYGRTANTGELFF.